The 2 T cell receptor beta chains below come from one sample, sequenced in a study of CD8+CD57+ T cells in acquired aplastic anemia. Template material for TCR beta VDJ and CDR3 profiling consisted of genomic DNA. In TCRdb, the reads were re-called with MiXCR into one record per CDR3 protein. The data hold fewer than 200,000 distinct CDR3 sequences, with around 60% observed a single time. The sequenced sample consisted of sorted CD4+, CD8+, or CD8+CD57+ T cells (not recorded which) from PBMCs. These TCRs come from a human donor in good health.

CDR3 in amino acids: CASSDGTSGGNEQFF. CDR3 DNA sequence: TGTGCCAGCAGTGACGGGACTAGCGGGGGCAATGAGCAGTTCTTC. V usage is TRBV6-4 and J usage is TRBJ2-1, with 14 bases that match TRBD2. V lost 2 bases and J lost 6; bases outside the gene matches: 0. The germline V gene encodes CDR1 MRHNA and CDR2 SNTAGT. The CDR3 spans 15 residues.

The V and J genes are TRBV5-4 and TRBJ1-1; D is unclear. The V gene's germline CDR1 is SGHNT and CDR2 YYREEE (reference sequence). CDR3 length: 14 residues. Trimming left V 3 bases short and J 1 base short, with 10 bases between. Here the CDR3 reads CASSSPSRNTEAFF. The DNA of the CDR3 is TGTGCCAGCAGCTCACCCTCCAGGAACACTGAAGCTTTCTTT.